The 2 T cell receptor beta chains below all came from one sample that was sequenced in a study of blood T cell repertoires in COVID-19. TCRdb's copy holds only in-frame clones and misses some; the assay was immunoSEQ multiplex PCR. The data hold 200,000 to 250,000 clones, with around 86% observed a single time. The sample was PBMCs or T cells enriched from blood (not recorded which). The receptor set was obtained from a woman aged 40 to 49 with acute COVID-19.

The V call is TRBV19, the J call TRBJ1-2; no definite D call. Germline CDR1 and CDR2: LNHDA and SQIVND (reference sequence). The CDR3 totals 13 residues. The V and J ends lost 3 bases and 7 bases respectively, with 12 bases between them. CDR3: CASSILKSSGYTF. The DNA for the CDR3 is TGTGCCAGTAGTATTCTGAAGAGCTCTGGCTACACCTTC.

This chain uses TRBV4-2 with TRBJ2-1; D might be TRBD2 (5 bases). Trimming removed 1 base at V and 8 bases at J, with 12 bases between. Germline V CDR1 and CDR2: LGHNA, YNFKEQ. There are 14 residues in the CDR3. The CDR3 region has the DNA TGTGCCAGCAGCCAAGTAGCACTAGTGTATGAGCAGTTCTTC. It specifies CASSQVALVYEQFF.